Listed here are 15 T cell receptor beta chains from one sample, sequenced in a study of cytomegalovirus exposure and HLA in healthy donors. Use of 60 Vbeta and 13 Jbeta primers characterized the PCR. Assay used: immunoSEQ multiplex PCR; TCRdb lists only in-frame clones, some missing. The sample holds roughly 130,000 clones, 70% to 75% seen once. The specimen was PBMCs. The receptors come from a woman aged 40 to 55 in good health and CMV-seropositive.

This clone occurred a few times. The CDR3: CASSLTDKNQPQHF. CDR3 nucleotide sequence: TGTGCCAGCAGCTTAACGGACAAAAATCAGCCCCAGCATTTT. The gene calls are TRBV7-2 and TRBJ1-5, with D possibly being TRBD1 (5 bases). There are 14 residues in the CDR3. The germline V gene has CDR1 SGHTA and CDR2 FQGNSA. V lost 2 bases, J lost 4 bases, and 9 bases lay in between.

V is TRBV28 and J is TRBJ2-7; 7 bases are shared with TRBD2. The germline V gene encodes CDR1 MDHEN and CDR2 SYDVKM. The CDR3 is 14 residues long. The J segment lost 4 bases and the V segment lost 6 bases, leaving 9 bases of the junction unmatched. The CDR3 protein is CASSRASGSYEQYF. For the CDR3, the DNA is TGTGCCAGCAGCCGAGCTAGCGGATCTTACGAGCAGTACTTC. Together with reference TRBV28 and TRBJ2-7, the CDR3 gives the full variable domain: DVKVTQSSRYLVKRTGEKVFLECVQDMDHENMFWYRQDPGLGLRLIYFSYDVKMKEKGDIPEGYSVSREKKERFSLILESASTNQTSMYLCASSRASGSYEQYFGPGTRLTVT.

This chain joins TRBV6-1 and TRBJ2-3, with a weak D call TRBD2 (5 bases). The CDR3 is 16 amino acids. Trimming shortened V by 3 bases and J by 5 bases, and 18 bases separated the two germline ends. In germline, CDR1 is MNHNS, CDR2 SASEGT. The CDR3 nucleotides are TGTGCCAGCAGTGATACCCTAGGGAGACTTAGAGATACGCAGTATTTT. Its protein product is CASSDTLGRLRDTQYF.

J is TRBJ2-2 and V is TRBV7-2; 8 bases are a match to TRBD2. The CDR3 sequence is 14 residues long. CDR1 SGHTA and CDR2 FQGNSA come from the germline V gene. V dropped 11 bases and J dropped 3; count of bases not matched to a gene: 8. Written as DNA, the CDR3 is TGTGCCGGCCAGCGGGGGAGATACACCGGGGAGCTGTTTTTT. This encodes CAGQRGRYTGELFF.

CDR3 in DNA: TGCGCCAGCAGCCAAGGGCGGAACTACGAGCAGTACTTC. Its translation is CASSQGRNYEQYF. This sequence joins TRBV4-1 and TRBJ2-5; D uncertain. Gene TRBJ2-7 matches the end of the DNA better, so the J call may be wrong. The germline V gene has CDR1 MGHRA and CDR2 YSYEKL. There are 13 residues in the CDR3.

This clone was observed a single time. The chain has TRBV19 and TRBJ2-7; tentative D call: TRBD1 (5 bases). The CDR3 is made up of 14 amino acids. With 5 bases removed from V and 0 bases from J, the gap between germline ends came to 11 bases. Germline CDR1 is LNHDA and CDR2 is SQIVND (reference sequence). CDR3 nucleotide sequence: TGTGCCAGTAGTCCACCGACAGACTCCTACGAGCAGTACTTC. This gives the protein CASSPPTDSYEQYF.

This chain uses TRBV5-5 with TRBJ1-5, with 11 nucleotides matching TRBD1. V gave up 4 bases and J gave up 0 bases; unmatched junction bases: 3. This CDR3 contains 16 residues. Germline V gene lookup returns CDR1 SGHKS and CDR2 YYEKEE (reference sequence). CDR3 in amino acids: CASSPGQGDSNQPQHF. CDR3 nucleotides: TGTGCCAGCAGCCCGGGACAGGGGGATAGCAATCAGCCCCAGCATTTT.

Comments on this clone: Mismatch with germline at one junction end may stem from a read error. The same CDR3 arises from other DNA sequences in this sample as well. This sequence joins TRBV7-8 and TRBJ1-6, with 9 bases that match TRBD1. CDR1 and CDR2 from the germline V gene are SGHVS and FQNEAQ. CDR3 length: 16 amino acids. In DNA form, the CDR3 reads TGTGCCAGCAGCGTTACAGGGGGCGGTCGTAGTTCACCTCTCCACTTT. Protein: CASSVTGGGRSSPLHF.

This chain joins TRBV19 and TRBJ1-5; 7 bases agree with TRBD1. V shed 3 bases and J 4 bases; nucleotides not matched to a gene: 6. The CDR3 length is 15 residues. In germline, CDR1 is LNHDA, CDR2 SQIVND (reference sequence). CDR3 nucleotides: TGTGCCAGTAGTATGGGGACAGAAGGAAATCAGCCCCAGCATTTT. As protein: CASSMGTEGNQPQHF.

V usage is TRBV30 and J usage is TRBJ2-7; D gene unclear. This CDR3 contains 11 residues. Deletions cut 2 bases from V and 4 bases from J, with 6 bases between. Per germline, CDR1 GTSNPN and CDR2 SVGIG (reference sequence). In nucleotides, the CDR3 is TGTGCCTGGAGTCTCAGTTACGAGCAGTACTTC. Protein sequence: CAWSLSYEQYF.

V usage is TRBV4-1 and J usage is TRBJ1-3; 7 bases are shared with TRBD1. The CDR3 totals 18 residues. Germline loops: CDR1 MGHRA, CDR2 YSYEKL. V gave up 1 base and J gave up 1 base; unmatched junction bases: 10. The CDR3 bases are TGCGCCAGCAGCCAAGCCTCTTTTATGACAGGGTCTGGAAACACCATATATTTT. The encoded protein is CASSQASFMTGSGNTIYF.

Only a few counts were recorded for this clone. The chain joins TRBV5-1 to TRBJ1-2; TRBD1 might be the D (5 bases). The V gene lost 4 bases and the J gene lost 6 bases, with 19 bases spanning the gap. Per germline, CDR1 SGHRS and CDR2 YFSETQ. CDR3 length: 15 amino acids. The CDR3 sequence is CASSVSTVSSDGYTF. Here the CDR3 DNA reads TGCGCCAGCAGCGTCTCGACAGTTTCGAGCGATGGCTACACCTTC.

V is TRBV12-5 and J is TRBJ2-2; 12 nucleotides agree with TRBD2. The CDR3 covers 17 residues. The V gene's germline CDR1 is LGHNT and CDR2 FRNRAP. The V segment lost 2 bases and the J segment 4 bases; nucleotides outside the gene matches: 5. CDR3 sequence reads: CASGLLTSGGTTGELFF. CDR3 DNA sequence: TGTGCTAGTGGTTTGCTGACTAGCGGGGGCACCACCGGGGAGCTGTTTTTT.

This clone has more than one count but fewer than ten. The CDR3 region has the DNA TGTGCCAGCAGTTGGATTAAAGAGGGACAGGGGTTCTTC. Translation: CASSWIKEGQGFF. V gene TRBV28 combines with J gene TRBJ2-1, with 9 bases fitting TRBD1. Germline CDR1 is MDHEN and CDR2 is SYDVKM. Trimming at V came to 4 bases and at J to 15 bases, leaving 10 bases not matched to a gene. The CDR3 loop spans 13 amino acids.

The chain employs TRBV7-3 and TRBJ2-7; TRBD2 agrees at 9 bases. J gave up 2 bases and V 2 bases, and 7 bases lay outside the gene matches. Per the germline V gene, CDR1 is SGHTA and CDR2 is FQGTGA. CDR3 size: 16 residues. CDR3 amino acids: CASSLDRLAGPYEQYF. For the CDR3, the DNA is TGTGCCAGCAGCTTAGATCGTCTAGCGGGACCCTACGAGCAGTACTTC. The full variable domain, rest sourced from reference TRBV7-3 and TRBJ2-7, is GAGVSQTPSNKVTEKGKYVELRCDPISGHTALYWYRQSLGQGPEFLIYFQGTGAADDSGLPNDRFFAVRPEGSVSTLKIQRTERGDSAVYLCASSLDRLAGPYEQYFGPGTRLTVT.